Below, 8 T cell receptor beta chains from the same sample are listed, as sequenced in a study of blood T cell repertoires in COVID-19. The protocol was immunoSEQ multiplex PCR, while the TCRdb copy is restricted to in-frame clones and leaves out a portion. The data hold about 380,000 clones, with approximately 81% observed a single time. The sequencing input was peripheral blood. These receptor sequences come from a woman aged 18-30 years with acute or convalescent COVID-19.

V and J are TRBV9 and TRBJ2-7, with 7 bases lining up with TRBD2. Trimming removed 1 base from V and 0 bases from J; junction bases left unmatched: 7. This CDR3 is 16 amino acids long. The V gene's germline CDR1 is SGDLS and CDR2 YYNGEE. The CDR3 loop is CASSVSGLAVSYEQYF. DNA of the CDR3: TGTGCCAGCAGCGTATCGGGCCTAGCGGTCTCCTACGAGCAGTACTTC.

J is TRBJ2-7 and V is TRBV5-5; a possible D gene is TRBD2 (5 bases). This CDR3 has 14 amino acids. Germline loops: CDR1 SGHKS, CDR2 YYEKEE (reference sequence). Trimming cost V 0 bases and J 4 bases, with 11 bases left between them. CDR3 nucleotide sequence: TGTGCCAGCAGCTTGGCGAGGCCGGGATACGAGCAGTACTTC. Amino acid sequence: CASSLARPGYEQYF.

The CDR3 DNA is TGTGCCAGCAGCGTTAGCGGGGGGGCTTCCTACGAGCAGTACTTC. Its translation: CASSVSGGASYEQYF. The gene calls are TRBV5-4 and TRBJ2-7; TRBD2 agrees at 11 bases. CDR1 and CDR2 from the germline V gene are SGHNT and YYREEE (reference sequence). This CDR3 has 15 residues. Unmatched junction bases numbered 4, after V lost 4 bases and J lost 1 base.

In this sample, this clone turned up once. The genes are TRBV18 and TRBJ1-1, with a weak D call TRBD1 (5 bases). Germline CDR1 KGHSH, CDR2 LQKENI. This CDR3 spans 15 amino acids. The V gene lost 0 bases and the J gene lost 6 bases, with 14 bases spanning the gap. CDR3 residues: CASSPPAVDSAEAFF. CDR3 in DNA: TGTGCCAGCTCACCACCCGCAGTTGACAGCGCTGAAGCTTTCTTT.

This chain links TRBV7-3 with TRBJ2-3; 9 bases map to TRBD1. The junction had 7 bases not matched to a gene; V was cut back by 2 bases and J by 4 bases. Germline CDR1 SGHTA, CDR2 FQGTGA. CDR3 size: 16 residues. CDR3 DNA: TGTGCCAGCAGCTTAGAAGGGACAGGGAAGCCAGATACGCAGTATTTT. Translation gives CASSLEGTGKPDTQYF.

The rearrangement joins TRBV4-1 to TRBJ2-7, with D uncertain. The CDR3 totals 15 residues. V was cut by 0 bases and J by 3 bases, with 12 bases left in between. The germline V gene encodes CDR1 MGHRA and CDR2 YSYEKL. Here the CDR3 reads CASSQDRQINYEQYF. CDR3 coding DNA: TGCGCCAGCAGCCAAGATCGTCAGATAAACTACGAGCAGTACTTC.

The genes are TRBV28 and TRBJ2-5; possible D gene TRBD2, 5 bases. Germline CDR1 reads MDHEN; CDR2 reads SYDVKM. V was trimmed by 8 bases and J by 0 bases, leaving 10 bases between them. CDR3 length: 13 amino acids. CDR3 residues: CASLTGNQETQYF. In DNA form, the CDR3 reads TGTGCCAGCCTTACCGGGAACCAAGAGACCCAGTACTTC.

The rearrangement joins TRBV19 to TRBJ1-6, with D maybe TRBD1 (6 bases). V shed 3 bases and J shed 7 bases, with 19 bases lying between them. Germline CDR1 is LNHDA and CDR2 is SQIVND (reference sequence). CDR3 length: 17 amino acids. CDR3 amino acids: CASSIGGTGSKNSPLHF. The CDR3 nucleotides read TGTGCCAGTAGTATTGGAGGTACAGGGTCTAAAAATTCACCCCTCCACTTT.